This T cell receptor beta chain was found in a study of blood T cell repertoires in COVID-19. Produced via immunoSEQ multiplex PCR; TCRdb's table is partial and in-frame only. Here the sample spans more than 55,000 clones, 88% being singletons. The V and J ends lost 5 bases and 5 bases respectively, with 7 bases between them. This CDR3 has 12 amino acids. Germline V gene sequence: CDR1 SEHNR, CDR2 FQNEAQ (reference sequence). The genes are TRBV7-9 and TRBJ1-5; D is unresolved. The specimen sequenced was peripheral blood. This TCR was sampled from a woman in her seventies with acute or convalescent COVID-19. Written as DNA, the CDR3 is TGTGCCAGCAGCCCCCAGGATCAGCCCCAGCATTTT. Amino acids: CASSPQDQPQHF.